A single T cell receptor (beta chain) is shown here with its context. Arm-PCR of CDR3 regions with iRepertoire HTBI primers generated TCR beta libraries. TCRdb re-derived calls from the multiplex PCR reads in MiXCR, one entry per CDR3 protein. Of 440,000 or so distinct CDR3 sequences in the sample, around 15% are singletons; the top ten hold around a tenth. The data belong to a study of regulatory T cells in long-lasting Graves disease. CDR1 and CDR2 (germline): DFQATT, SNEGSKA (reference sequence). V was shortened by 2 bases and J by 2 bases, with 5 bases between the two germline ends. The CDR3 has 12 amino acids. The sample's time point: newly diagnosed GD, antithyroid drugs for less than 3 months. Extracted PBMC RNA gave rise to the TCR library. American Thyroid Association guidelines defined how Graves' disease was diagnosed. This sample was also put to use in a study of T cells in Graves' hyperthyroidism and ophthalmopathy. That work contributes: Among clonotypes expanded in thyroid above 0.001, most were also found in blood.

This chain connects TRBV20-1 to TRBJ2-3; D gene ambiguous. Sample: peripheral blood mononuclear cells (PBMCs), taken at new diagnosis, from a patient treated with antithyroid drugs. This receptor was taken from a woman aged 25 to 45 with Graves disease. CDR3 DNA sequence: TGCAGTGCTAGACGACTCACAGATACGCAGTATTTT. Translated, it gives CSARRLTDTQYF.